The sequence of this T cell receptor beta chain was determined in a study of CD8 T cells in ankylosing spondylitis. Study-level results: Significant enrichment of disease-linked clones was reported in matched ankylosing spondylitis synovial fluid.

Scientists made TCR beta libraries using quantitative 5'-RACE with molecular barcodes. TCRdb processed the 5' RACE reads anew with MiXCR; each CDR3 protein has one entry. The sample has approximately 220,000 distinct CDR3 sequences, around 24% seen once. Trimming took off 2 bases at V and 6 bases at J, with 11 bases between the two ends. This CDR3 comprises 13 residues. Looked up from germline, CDR1 is SGHTA and CDR2 is FQGTGA. This clonotype has at least ten counts. Its antigen is unknown. This sequence originates from a male donor with ankylosing spondylitis or in good health (not recorded which). V usage is TRBV7-3 and J usage is TRBJ2-7; possible D gene TRBD2, 6 bases. The sample consisted of blood, either unsorted or a sorted T cell fraction (not recorded which). The CDR3 reads CASSLVPRGEQYF. CDR3 DNA sequence: TGTGCCAGCAGCTTAGTCCCGCGGGGCGAGCAGTACTTC.